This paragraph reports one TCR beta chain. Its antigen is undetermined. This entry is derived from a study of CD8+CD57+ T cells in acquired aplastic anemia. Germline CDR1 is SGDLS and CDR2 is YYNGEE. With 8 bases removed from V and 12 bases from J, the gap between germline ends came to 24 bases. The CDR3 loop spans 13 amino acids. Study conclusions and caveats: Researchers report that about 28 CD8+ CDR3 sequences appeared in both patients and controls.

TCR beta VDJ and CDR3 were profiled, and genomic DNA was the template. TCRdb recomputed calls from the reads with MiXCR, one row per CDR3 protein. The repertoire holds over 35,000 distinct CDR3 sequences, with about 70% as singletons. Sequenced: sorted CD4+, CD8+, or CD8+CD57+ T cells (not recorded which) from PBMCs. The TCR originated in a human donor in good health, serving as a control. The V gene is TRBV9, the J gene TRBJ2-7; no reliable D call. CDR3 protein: CASPRAPYYGRYF. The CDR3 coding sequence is TGTGCCAGTCCCCGGGCGCCTTATTATGGGCGGTACTTC.